Following are 29 T cell receptor beta chains from one sample sequenced in a study of T cell responses to AZD1222 COVID-19 vaccine (dated by TCRdb to about 2021). The time point label here, explained by the study, means: about 28 days (+/-7) after the second vaccine dose. To prepare the library, the immunoSEQ multiplex PCR assay was applied. TCRdb stores this immuneACCESS table with in-frame sequences only. Part of the clones is absent; in the studies checked, under half of the shortfall reflects unresolved V genes, and no reason is known for the rest. This sample lists about 150,000 clones; around 91% were detected once. Roughly 6% of the sample comes from the top ten. Sample: peripheral blood, taken 28 days after the second AZD1222 dose. The receptors shown here come from an adult who received the AZD1222 COVID-19 vaccine.

The chain is built from TRBV18 and TRBJ2-1, with TRBD2 as a possible D gene (6 bases). The CDR3 is made up of 15 amino acids. Deletions cut 4 bases from V and 9 bases from J, with 19 bases between. Germline V gene sequence: CDR1 KGHSH, CDR2 LQKENI. CDR3 amino acids: CASSLLDGGEVEQFF. The CDR3 region has the DNA TGTGCCAGCTCACTTTTAGACGGAGGGGAGGTTGAGCAGTTCTTC.

V is TRBV7-8 and J is TRBJ1-6; possibly TRBD1 for D (5 bases). In germline, CDR1 is SGHVS, CDR2 FQNEAQ. This CDR3 spans 17 amino acids. The V and J ends lost 1 base and 0 bases respectively, with 10 bases between them. CDR3 sequence reads: CASSLGGRSSYNSPLHF. In DNA form, the CDR3 reads TGTGCCAGCAGCTTAGGGGGCAGGAGCTCCTATAATTCACCCCTCCACTTT.

The chain has TRBV29-1 and TRBJ1-2; D unresolved. V lost 7 bases and J lost 12, with 9 bases in between. Per germline, CDR1 SQVTM and CDR2 ANQGSEA. The CDR3 runs to 8 residues. The CDR3 protein is CSAGRHTF. The CDR3 DNA reads as TGCAGCGCTGGCCGACACACCTTC.

This chain joins TRBV5-1 and TRBJ1-2; TRBD1 matches at 7 bases. Germline CDR1 and CDR2: SGHRS and YFSETQ. This CDR3 comprises 14 residues. Germline trimming cut 0 bases from V and 5 bases from J; bases unmatched to any gene: 4. CDR3 bases: TGCGCCAGCAGCTTGGTACAGGGGAATTATGGCTACACCTTC. Amino acid sequence: CASSLVQGNYGYTF.

This chain joins TRBV29-1 and TRBJ1-4; a weak D match, TRBD1 (5 bases). Trimming shortened V by 4 bases and J by 8 bases, and 14 bases separated the two germline ends. Per the germline V gene, CDR1 is SQVTM and CDR2 is ANQGSEA. The CDR3 spans 13 residues. The CDR3 is CSVAAGVEEKLFF. In DNA, the CDR3 is TGCAGCGTTGCGGCGGGGGTTGAGGAAAAACTGTTTTTT.

V usage is TRBV19 and J usage is TRBJ1-5; D is possibly TRBD1 (5 bases). Deletions cut 3 bases from V and 5 bases from J, with 14 bases between. Germline V gene lookup returns CDR1 LNHDA and CDR2 SQIVND (reference sequence). The CDR3 runs to 15 residues. CDR3 amino acids: CASSIHGWGDQPQHF. The CDR3 DNA reads as TGTGCCAGTAGTATCCACGGTTGGGGGGATCAGCCCCAGCATTTT.

The chain couples TRBV6-5 to TRBJ1-2; 9 bases line up with TRBD1. The CDR3 is 15 amino acids. The J segment lost 4 bases and the V segment lost 5 bases, leaving 8 bases of the junction unmatched. The germline CDR1 and CDR2 sequences are MNHEY and SVGAGI. The chain's CDR3 is CASSPPGQGTYGYTF. Written as DNA, the CDR3 is TGTGCCAGCAGTCCTCCGGGACAGGGAACCTATGGCTACACCTTC.

The V call is TRBV7-2, the J call TRBJ1-3; 7 bases are a match to TRBD1. V shed 4 bases and J 2 bases; nucleotides not matched to a gene: 5. The CDR3 consists of 15 residues. The germline gives CDR1 SGHTA, CDR2 FQGNSA. As DNA, the CDR3 is TGTGCCAGCAGCTCCCAGGGGGGAACTGGAAACACCATATATTTT. As protein: CASSSQGGTGNTIYF.

The chain combines TRBV18 with TRBJ1-1; D gene unclear. V gave up 0 bases and J gave up 6 bases, with 11 bases separating them. The CDR3 length is 14 residues. Germline V CDR1 and CDR2: KGHSH, LQKENI. In DNA, the CDR3 is TGTGCCAGCTCACCACCAGGTCAGGTATCTGAAGCTTTCTTT. It specifies CASSPPGQVSEAFF.

The chain is built from TRBV19 and TRBJ2-1; tentatively, D is TRBD1 or TRBD2 (5 bases each). The CDR3 consists of 14 residues. Trimming took 1 base from V and 12 from J, leaving 16 bases between them. Germline assignment: CDR1 LNHDA and CDR2 SQIVND (reference sequence). CDR3 amino acids: CASSIGETSRGQFF. CDR3 nucleotide sequence: TGTGCCAGTAGTATAGGGGAGACATCGAGGGGGCAGTTCTTC.

The rearrangement uses TRBV6-5 and TRBJ2-2; D call uncertain. Germline V lookup: CDR1 MNHEY, CDR2 SVGAGI. The CDR3 sequence is 14 residues long. Trimming stripped 2 bases from V and 3 bases from J, with 7 bases between. The CDR3 region is CASSYGRDTGELFF. CDR3 DNA sequence: TGTGCCAGCAGTTACGGCAGAGACACCGGGGAGCTGTTTTTT.

V usage is TRBV7-9 and J usage is TRBJ2-5, with TRBD2 matching 8 bases. CDR1 and CDR2 from the germline V gene are SEHNR and FQNEAQ (reference sequence). J lost 5 bases, V lost 8 bases, and 13 bases had no gene match. The CDR3 is 15 amino acids. The DNA for the CDR3 is TGTGCCAGCTCGCTAGCGGGTACAATGGGGGAGACCCAGTACTTC. The encoded protein is CASSLAGTMGETQYF.

The gene calls are TRBV18 and TRBJ2-7, with 7 nucleotides matching TRBD1. The CDR3 is 13 amino acids. J gave up 5 bases and V 5 bases, and 6 bases lay outside the gene matches. The V gene's germline CDR1 is KGHSH and CDR2 LQKENI. The CDR3 spells CASSAAGGNEQYF. The CDR3 DNA reads as TGTGCCAGCTCAGCGGCAGGGGGAAACGAGCAGTACTTC.

The gene calls are TRBV15 and TRBJ1-3; TRBD1 is a possible D gene (6 bases). Per germline, CDR1 LNHNV and CDR2 YYDKDF (reference sequence). This CDR3 is built from 16 residues. The V and J ends lost 1 base and 0 bases respectively, with 10 bases between them. CDR3 nucleotides: TGTGCCACCAGCAGAGGGGGGGCCAGCTCTGGAAACACCATATATTTT. This encodes CATSRGGASSGNTIYF.

This rearrangement joins TRBV15 to TRBJ2-1; 13 bases are shared with TRBD2. Germline V gene data show CDR1 as LNHNV and CDR2 as YYDKDF (reference sequence). The CDR3 totals 16 residues. J gave up 7 bases and V 1 base, and 4 bases lay outside the gene matches. The CDR3 loop is CATSRVTSGGANEQFF. In DNA, the CDR3 is TGTGCCACCAGCAGAGTTACTAGCGGGGGGGCGAATGAGCAGTTCTTC.

The chain employs TRBV19 and TRBJ1-2; TRBD1 matches at 8 bases. V lost 4 bases and J lost 2; bases outside the gene matches: 0. The V gene's germline CDR1 is LNHDA and CDR2 SQIVND (reference sequence). The CDR3 is 13 residues long. This CDR3 reads CASSRTGNYGYTF. The CDR3 bases are TGTGCCAGTAGTAGGACAGGGAACTATGGCTACACCTTC. Combining the CDR3 with reference TRBV19 and TRBJ1-2 gives the whole variable domain DGGITQSPKYLFRKEGQNVTLSCEQNLNHDAMYWYRQDPGQGLRLIYYSQIVNDFQKGDIAEGYSVSREKKESFPLTVTSAQKNPTAFYLCASSRTGNYGYTFGSGTRLTVV.

V and J are TRBV12-3 or TRBV12-4 and TRBJ2-3; unclear D gene. V gave up 2 bases and J gave up 6 bases, with 9 bases separating them. The CDR3 covers 13 residues. The CDR3 nucleotides are TGTGCCAGCAGTTTAATAACCCGGGATACGCAGTATTTT. Its protein is CASSLITRDTQYF.

The chain recombines TRBV28 with TRBJ2-7, with 7 bases lining up with TRBD1. The CDR3 contains 15 residues. Germline trimming cut 5 bases from V and 4 bases from J; bases unmatched to any gene: 11. CDR1 and CDR2 (germline): MDHEN, SYDVKM. CDR3 nucleotides: TGTGCCAGCAGTCCCGCCGGGACAGACTTTTACGAGCAGTACTTC. Amino acid sequence: CASSPAGTDFYEQYF. Variable domain in full (rest from reference TRBV28 and TRBJ2-7): DVKVTQSSRYLVKRTGEKVFLECVQDMDHENMFWYRQDPGLGLRLIYFSYDVKMKEKGDIPEGYSVSREKKERFSLILESASTNQTSMYLCASSPAGTDFYEQYFGPGTRLTVT.

This chain uses TRBV15 with TRBJ1-2, with TRBD1 matching 7 bases. This CDR3 is 16 amino acids long. Germline-derived CDR1 and CDR2 are LNHNV and YYDKDF (reference sequence). Trimming removed 5 bases from V and 0 bases from J; junction bases left unmatched: 9. The CDR3 here is CATSVDREIANYGYTF. Written as DNA, the CDR3 is TGTGCCACCAGCGTTGACAGGGAAATAGCTAACTATGGCTACACCTTC.

This clone came up a few times. This sequence joins TRBV2 and TRBJ1-6; 7 positions match TRBD1. The CDR3 runs to 15 residues. Per the germline V gene, CDR1 is SNHLY and CDR2 is FYNNEI. Germline trimming cut 10 bases from V and 10 bases from J; bases unmatched to any gene: 16. The CDR3 reads CATIWDRGANSPLHF. CDR3 nucleotides: TGTGCCACCATCTGGGACAGAGGGGCGAACTCACCCCTCCACTTT.

J is TRBJ2-7 and V is TRBV7-8; 8 nucleotides match TRBD1. The CDR3 totals 15 residues. Trimming cost V 0 bases and J 6 bases; bases outside gene matches: 7. Germline V CDR1 and CDR2: SGHVS, FQNEAQ. CDR3 bases: TGTGCCAGCAGCTTAGCCGGACAGGGAGTTTCCGAGCAGTACTTC. It specifies CASSLAGQGVSEQYF.

The chain couples TRBV4-3 to TRBJ1-1; D not certain. The V gene's germline CDR1 is LGHNA and CDR2 YSLEER. The V gene lost 1 base and the J gene lost 4 bases, with 13 bases spanning the gap. The CDR3 totals 15 residues. The DNA for the CDR3 is TGCGCCAGCAGCCAAGGTAGTCGATCGGGCACTGAAGCTTTCTTT. Encoded protein: CASSQGSRSGTEAFF.

This sequence joins TRBV27 and TRBJ1-5; D uncertain. The V end was cut by 3 bases, the J end by 4 bases, with 7 bases between. The germline CDR1 and CDR2 sequences are MNHEY and SMNVEV (reference sequence). CDR3 length: 13 amino acids. The CDR3 DNA follows: TGTGCCAGCAGTTTTACGGAAAATCAGCCCCAGCATTTT. It is translated as CASSFTENQPQHF.

The J gene is TRBJ1-1, the V gene TRBV18, with D uncertain. There are 15 residues in the CDR3. CDR1 and CDR2 (germline): KGHSH, LQKENI. Trimming left V 6 bases short and J 1 base short, with 15 bases between. CDR3 sequence: CASSLVEGPNTEAFF. In DNA form, the CDR3 reads TGTGCCAGCTCGCTCGTTGAAGGGCCGAACACTGAAGCTTTCTTT. The entire variable domain, with the rest obtained from reference TRBV18 and TRBJ1-1, is as follows: NAGVMQNPRHLVRRRGQEARLRCSPMKGHSHVYWYRQLPEEGLKFMVYLQKENIIDESGMPKERFSAEFPKEGPSILRIQQVVRGDSAAYFCASSLVEGPNTEAFFGQGTRLTVV.

The gene calls are TRBV2 and TRBJ1-2; 7 bases match TRBD1. The junction had 6 bases not matched to a gene; V was cut back by 6 bases and J by 2 bases. The length of the CDR3 is 14 residues. Germline CDR1 reads SNHLY; CDR2 reads FYNNEI. This chain's CDR3 is CASRGDSSNYGYTF. The CDR3 DNA sequence: TGTGCCAGCAGGGGGGACAGCAGCAACTATGGCTACACCTTC.

V is TRBV5-6 and J is TRBJ2-7, with D possibly being TRBD2 (6 bases). Per germline, CDR1 SGHDT and CDR2 YYEEEE. This CDR3 has 15 amino acids. Trimming cost V 3 bases and J 2 bases, with 15 bases left between them. As DNA, the CDR3 is TGTGCCAGCAGCTCGACCGGGAGCGGCGCCTACGAGCAGTACTTC. Translation: CASSSTGSGAYEQYF. Using reference TRBV5-6 and TRBJ2-7 for the parts outside the CDR3, the full variable domain is DAGVTQSPTHLIKTRGQQVTLRCSPKSGHDTVSWYQQALGQGPQFIFQYYEEEERQRGNFPDRFSGHQFPNYSSELNVNALLLGDSALYLCASSSTGSGAYEQYFGPGTRLTVT.

The rearrangement joins TRBV28 to TRBJ1-5; D is possibly TRBD1 (5 bases). This CDR3 has 14 amino acids. Germline values: CDR1 MDHEN, CDR2 SYDVKM. V was shortened by 7 bases and J by 4 bases, with 14 bases between the two germline ends. CDR3 sequence reads: CASTPGGFNQPQHF. For the CDR3, the DNA is TGTGCCAGCACCCCCGGGGGGTTTAATCAGCCCCAGCATTTT.

The V call is TRBV18, the J call TRBJ2-7; no clear D gene. Trimming removed 5 bases from V and 4 bases from J, with 9 bases in between. This CDR3 has 12 residues. CDR1 is KGHSH and CDR2 is LQKENI in the germline V gene. The CDR3 DNA follows: TGTGCCAGCTCAGAAAACAAGTACGAGCAGTACTTC. The encoded protein is CASSENKYEQYF.

V and J are TRBV28 and TRBJ1-1, with 8 bases lining up with TRBD1. Germline loops: CDR1 MDHEN, CDR2 SYDVKM. V trimming: 6 bases; J trimming: 7 bases; junction bases outside the gene matches: 13. CDR3 length: 15 residues. The CDR3 loop is CASSGTGTGVFEAFF. The DNA for the CDR3 is TGTGCCAGCAGCGGAACCGGGACAGGAGTGTTTGAAGCTTTCTTT.